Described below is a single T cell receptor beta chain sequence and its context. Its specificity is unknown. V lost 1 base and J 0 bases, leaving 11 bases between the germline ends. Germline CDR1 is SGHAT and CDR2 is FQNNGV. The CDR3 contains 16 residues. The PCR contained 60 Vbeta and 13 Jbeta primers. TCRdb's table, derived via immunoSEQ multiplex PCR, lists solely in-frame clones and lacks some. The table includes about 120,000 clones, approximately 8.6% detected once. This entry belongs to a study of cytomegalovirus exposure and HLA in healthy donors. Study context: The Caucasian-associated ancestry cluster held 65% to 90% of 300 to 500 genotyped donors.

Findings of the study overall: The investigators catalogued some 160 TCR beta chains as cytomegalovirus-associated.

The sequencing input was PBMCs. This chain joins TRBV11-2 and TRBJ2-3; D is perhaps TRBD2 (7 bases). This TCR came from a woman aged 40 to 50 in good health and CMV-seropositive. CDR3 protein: CASSLGGGPSTDTQYF. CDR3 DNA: TGTGCCAGCAGCTTAGGGGGGGGGCCCAGCACAGATACGCAGTATTTT.